This TCR beta chain is drawn from a study of technical replicates of blood from several donors. Germline CDR1 is MNHEY and CDR2 is SMNVEV (reference sequence). The V end lost 4 bases, the J end lost 0 bases, and 7 bases lay between the germline ends. This CDR3 is 15 amino acids long. Measured with immunoSEQ multiplex PCR; TCRdb has only the in-frame clones, and not every one. The data show 60,000 to 90,000 clones, around 97% seen once. The receptor comes from a human donor in good health. Sequenced material: T cells isolated from PBMCs. The chain carries TRBV27 and TRBJ1-6; no reliable D call. The CDR3 sequence is CASSSGSSYNSPLHF. The CDR3 DNA follows: TGTGCCAGCAGTTCCGGGAGCTCCTATAATTCACCCCTCCACTTT.